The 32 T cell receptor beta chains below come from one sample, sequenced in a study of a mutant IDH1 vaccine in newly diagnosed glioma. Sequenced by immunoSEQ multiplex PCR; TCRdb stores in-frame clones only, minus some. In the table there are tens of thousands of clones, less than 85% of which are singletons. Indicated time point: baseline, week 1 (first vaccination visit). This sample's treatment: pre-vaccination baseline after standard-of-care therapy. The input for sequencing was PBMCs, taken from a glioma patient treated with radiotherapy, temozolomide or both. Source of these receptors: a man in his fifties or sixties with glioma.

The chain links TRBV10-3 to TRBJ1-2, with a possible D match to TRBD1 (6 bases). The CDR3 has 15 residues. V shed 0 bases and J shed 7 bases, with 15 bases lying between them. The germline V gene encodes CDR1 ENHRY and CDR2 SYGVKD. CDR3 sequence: CAISESRNRDAGYTF. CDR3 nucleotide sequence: TGTGCCATCAGTGAGTCCCGGAACAGGGATGCTGGCTACACCTTC.

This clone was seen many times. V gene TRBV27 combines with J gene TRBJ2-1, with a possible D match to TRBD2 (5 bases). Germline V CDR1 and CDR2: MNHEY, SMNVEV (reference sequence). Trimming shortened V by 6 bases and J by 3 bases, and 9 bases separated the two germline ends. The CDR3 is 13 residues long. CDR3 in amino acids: CASRPGNYNEQFF. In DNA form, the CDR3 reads TGTGCCAGCAGACCCGGGAACTACAATGAGCAGTTCTTC.

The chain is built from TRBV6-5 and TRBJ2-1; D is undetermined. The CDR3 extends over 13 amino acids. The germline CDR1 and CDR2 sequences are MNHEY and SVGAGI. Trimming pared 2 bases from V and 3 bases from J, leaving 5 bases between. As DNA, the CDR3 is TGTGCCAGCAGTTACACTCTCTACAATGAGCAGTTCTTC. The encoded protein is CASSYTLYNEQFF.

The CDR3 protein is CASSLTPTQYF. In DNA, the CDR3 is TGTGCCAGCAGCTTAACCCCGACGCAGTATTTT. The J gene is TRBJ2-3, the V gene TRBV11-2; the D is unclear. V lost 2 bases to trimming and J lost 9 bases, with 6 bases between them. The CDR3 consists of 11 residues. Germline V gene sequence: CDR1 SGHAT, CDR2 FQNNGV.

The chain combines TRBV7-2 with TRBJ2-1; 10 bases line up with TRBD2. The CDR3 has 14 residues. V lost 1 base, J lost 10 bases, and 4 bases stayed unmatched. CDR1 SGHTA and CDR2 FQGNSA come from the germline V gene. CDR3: CASSLGAGGWEQFF. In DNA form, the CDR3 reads TGTGCCAGCAGCTTAGGAGCGGGGGGGTGGGAGCAGTTCTTC. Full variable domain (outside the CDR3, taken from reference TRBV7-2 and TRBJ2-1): GAGVSQSPSNKVTEKGKDVELRCDPISGHTALYWYRQSLGQGLEFLIYFQGNSAPDKSGLPSDRFSAERTGGSVSTLTIQRTQQEDSAVYLCASSLGAGGWEQFFGPGTRLTVL.

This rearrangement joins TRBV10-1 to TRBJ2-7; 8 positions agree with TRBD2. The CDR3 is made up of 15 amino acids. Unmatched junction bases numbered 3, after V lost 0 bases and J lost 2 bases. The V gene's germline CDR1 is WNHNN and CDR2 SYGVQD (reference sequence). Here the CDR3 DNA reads TGCGCCAGCAGTGAGTCCCGGGGGGGGACCTACGAGCAGTACTTC. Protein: CASSESRGGTYEQYF.

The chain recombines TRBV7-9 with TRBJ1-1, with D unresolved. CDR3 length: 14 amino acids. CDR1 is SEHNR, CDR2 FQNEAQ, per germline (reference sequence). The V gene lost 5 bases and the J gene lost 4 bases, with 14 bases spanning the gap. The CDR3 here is CASSPQASGTEAFF. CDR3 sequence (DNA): TGTGCCAGCAGCCCCCAGGCATCGGGCACTGAAGCTTTCTTT.

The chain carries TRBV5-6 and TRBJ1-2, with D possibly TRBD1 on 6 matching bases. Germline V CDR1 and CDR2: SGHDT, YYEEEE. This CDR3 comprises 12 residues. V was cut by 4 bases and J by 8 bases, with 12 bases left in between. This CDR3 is CASSRGGIGYTF. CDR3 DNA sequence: TGTGCCAGCAGCCGAGGGGGAATAGGCTACACCTTC. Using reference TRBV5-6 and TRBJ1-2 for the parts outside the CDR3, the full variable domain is DAGVTQSPTHLIKTRGQQVTLRCSPKSGHDTVSWYQQALGQGPQFIFQYYEEEERQRGNFPDRFSGHQFPNYSSELNVNALLLGDSALYLCASSRGGIGYTFGSGTRLTVV.

The CDR3, as DNA: TGTGCCAGCAGTGACCACGGGGCCACTGAAGCTTTCTTT. Amino acid sequence: CASSDHGATEAFF. The chain has TRBV6-1 and TRBJ1-1; a possible D gene is TRBD1 (5 bases). The germline V gene encodes CDR1 MNHNS and CDR2 SASEGT. There are 13 residues in the CDR3. Trimming cost V 3 bases and J 4 bases, with 9 bases left between them.

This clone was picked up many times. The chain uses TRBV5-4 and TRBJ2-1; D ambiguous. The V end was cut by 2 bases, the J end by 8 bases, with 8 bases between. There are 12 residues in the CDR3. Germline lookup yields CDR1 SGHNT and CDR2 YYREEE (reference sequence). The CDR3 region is CASSFQAYEQFF. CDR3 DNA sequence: TGTGCCAGCAGCTTTCAGGCTTATGAGCAGTTCTTC.

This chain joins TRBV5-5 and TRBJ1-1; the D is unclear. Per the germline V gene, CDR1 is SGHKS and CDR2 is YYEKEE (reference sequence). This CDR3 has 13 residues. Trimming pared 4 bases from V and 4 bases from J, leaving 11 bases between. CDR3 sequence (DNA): TGTGCCAGCAGCGTGTCTGCGGGCACTGAAGCTTTCTTT. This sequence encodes CASSVSAGTEAFF.

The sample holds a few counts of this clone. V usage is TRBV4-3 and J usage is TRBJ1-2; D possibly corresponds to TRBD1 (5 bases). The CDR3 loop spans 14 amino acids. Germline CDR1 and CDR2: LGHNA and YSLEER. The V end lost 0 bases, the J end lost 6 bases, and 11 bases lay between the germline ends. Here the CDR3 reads CASSQEGTGDGYTF. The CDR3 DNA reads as TGCGCCAGCAGCCAAGAGGGGACGGGGGATGGCTACACCTTC.

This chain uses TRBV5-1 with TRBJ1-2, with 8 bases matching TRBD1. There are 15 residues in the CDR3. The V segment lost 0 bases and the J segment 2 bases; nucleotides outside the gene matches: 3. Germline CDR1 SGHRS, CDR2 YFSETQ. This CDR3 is CASSLGAGGNYGYTF. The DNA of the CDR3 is TGCGCCAGCAGCTTGGGAGCAGGGGGCAACTATGGCTACACCTTC.

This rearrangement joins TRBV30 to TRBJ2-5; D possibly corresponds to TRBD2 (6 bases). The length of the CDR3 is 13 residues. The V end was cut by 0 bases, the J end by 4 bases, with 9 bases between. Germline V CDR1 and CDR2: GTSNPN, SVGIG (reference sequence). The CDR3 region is CAWSVGGVETQYF. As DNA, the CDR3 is TGTGCCTGGAGTGTAGGAGGGGTAGAGACCCAGTACTTC.

In nucleotides, the CDR3 is TGTGCCAGCAGCTTGGGGACAGGGCGTGGCTACACCTTC. Translation: CASSLGTGRGYTF. J is TRBJ1-2 and V is TRBV7-9; 9 positions match TRBD1. V gave up 3 bases and J gave up 7 bases; unmatched junction bases: 3. CDR3 size: 13 residues. The V gene's germline CDR1 is SEHNR and CDR2 FQNEAQ (reference sequence).

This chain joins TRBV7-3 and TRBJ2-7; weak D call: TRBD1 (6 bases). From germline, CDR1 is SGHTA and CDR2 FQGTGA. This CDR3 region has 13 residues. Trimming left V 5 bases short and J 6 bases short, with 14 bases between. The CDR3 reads CASSLDRFSEQYF. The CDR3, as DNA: TGTGCCAGCAGCCTCGACAGGTTCTCCGAGCAGTACTTC.

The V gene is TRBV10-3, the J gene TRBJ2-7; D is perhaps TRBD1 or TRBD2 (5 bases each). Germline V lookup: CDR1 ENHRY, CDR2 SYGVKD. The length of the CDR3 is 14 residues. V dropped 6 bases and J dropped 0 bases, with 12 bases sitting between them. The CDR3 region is CAIRGEGSSYEQYF. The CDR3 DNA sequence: TGTGCCATCAGGGGAGAGGGGAGCTCCTACGAGCAGTACTTC.

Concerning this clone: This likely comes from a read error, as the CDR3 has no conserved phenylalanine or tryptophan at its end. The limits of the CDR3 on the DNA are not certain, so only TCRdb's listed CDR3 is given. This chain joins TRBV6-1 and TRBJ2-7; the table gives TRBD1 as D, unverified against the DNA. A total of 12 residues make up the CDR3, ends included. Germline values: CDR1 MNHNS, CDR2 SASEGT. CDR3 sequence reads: CASSDVRDRESL.

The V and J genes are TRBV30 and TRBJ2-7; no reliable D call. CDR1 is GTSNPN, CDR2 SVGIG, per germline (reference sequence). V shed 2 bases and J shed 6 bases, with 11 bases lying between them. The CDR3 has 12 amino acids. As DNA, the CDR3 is TGTGCCTGGAGTACATCTTCGCCCGAGCAGTACTTC. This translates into CAWSTSSPEQYF.

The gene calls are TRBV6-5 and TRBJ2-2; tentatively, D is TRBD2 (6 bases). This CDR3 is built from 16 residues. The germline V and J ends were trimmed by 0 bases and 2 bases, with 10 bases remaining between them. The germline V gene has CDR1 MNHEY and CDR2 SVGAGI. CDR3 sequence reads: CASSYSRRVNTGELFF. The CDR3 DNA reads TGTGCCAGCAGTTACTCCCGGAGGGTTAACACCGGGGAGCTGTTTTTT.

The CDR3 DNA reads TGTGCCTGGAGTGCAGACGGGACTAGAGGGTACAATGAGCAGTTCTTC. Translating gives CAWSADGTRGYNEQFF. The chain carries TRBV30 and TRBJ2-1, with 8 bases lining up with TRBD2. Trimming at V came to 1 base and at J to 4 bases, leaving 9 bases not matched to a gene. Germline lookup yields CDR1 GTSNPN and CDR2 SVGIG (reference sequence). The CDR3 runs 16 residues.

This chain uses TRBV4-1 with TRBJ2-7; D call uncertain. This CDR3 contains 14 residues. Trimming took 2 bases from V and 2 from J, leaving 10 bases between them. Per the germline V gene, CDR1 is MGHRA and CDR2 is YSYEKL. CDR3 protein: CASSQPDNPYEQYF. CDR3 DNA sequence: TGCGCCAGCAGCCAACCAGACAATCCCTACGAGCAGTACTTC.

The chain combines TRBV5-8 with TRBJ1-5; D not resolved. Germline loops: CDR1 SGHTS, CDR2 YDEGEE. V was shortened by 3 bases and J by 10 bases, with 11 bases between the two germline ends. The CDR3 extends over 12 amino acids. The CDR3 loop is CASSSWTGPQHF. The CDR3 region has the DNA TGTGCCAGCAGCTCCTGGACGGGCCCCCAGCATTTT.

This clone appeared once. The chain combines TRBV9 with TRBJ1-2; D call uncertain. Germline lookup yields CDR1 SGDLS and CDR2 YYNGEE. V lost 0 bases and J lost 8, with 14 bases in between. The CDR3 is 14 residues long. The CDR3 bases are TGTGCCAGCAGCGTAGTTCCCCCAGACGGGGGCTACACCTTC. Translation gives CASSVVPPDGGYTF.

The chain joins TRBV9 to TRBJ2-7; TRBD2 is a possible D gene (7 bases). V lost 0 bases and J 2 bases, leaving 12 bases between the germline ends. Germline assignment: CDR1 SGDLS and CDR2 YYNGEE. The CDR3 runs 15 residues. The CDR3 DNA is TGTGCCAGCAGCGTAGGGGAGGGGGGAACCTACGAGCAGTACTTC. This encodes CASSVGEGGTYEQYF.

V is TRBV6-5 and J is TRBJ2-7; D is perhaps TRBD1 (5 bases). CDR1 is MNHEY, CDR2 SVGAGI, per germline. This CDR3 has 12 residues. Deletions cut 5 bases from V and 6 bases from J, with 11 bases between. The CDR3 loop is CASSGSRGEQYF. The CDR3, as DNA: TGTGCCAGCAGTGGCTCAAGGGGCGAGCAGTACTTC.

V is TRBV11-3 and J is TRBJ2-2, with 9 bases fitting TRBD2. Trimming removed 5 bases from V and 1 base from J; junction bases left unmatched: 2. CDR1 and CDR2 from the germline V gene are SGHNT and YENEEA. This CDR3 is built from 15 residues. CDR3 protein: CASSPAGGNTGELFF. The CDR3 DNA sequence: TGTGCCAGCAGCCCAGCGGGGGGGAACACCGGGGAGCTGTTTTTT.

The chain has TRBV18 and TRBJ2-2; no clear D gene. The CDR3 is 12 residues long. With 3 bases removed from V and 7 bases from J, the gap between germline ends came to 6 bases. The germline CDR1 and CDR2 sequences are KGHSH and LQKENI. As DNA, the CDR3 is TGTGCCAGCTCACCGGGCAACGGGGAGCTGTTTTTT. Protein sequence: CASSPGNGELFF. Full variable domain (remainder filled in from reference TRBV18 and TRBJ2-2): NAGVMQNPRHLVRRRGQEARLRCSPMKGHSHVYWYRQLPEEGLKFMVYLQKENIIDESGMPKERFSAEFPKEGPSILRIQQVVRGDSAAYFCASSPGNGELFFGEGSRLTVL.

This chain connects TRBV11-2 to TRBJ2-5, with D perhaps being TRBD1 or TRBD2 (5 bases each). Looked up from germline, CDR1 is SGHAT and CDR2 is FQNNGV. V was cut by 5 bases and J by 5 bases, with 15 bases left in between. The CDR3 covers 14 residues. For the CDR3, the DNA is TGTGCCAGCAGCGTCCCGGGACCTTCGGAGACCCAGTACTTC. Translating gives CASSVPGPSETQYF.

The CDR3 sequence: CSVREPNYGYTF. The CDR3 DNA sequence: TGCAGCGTTAGGGAACCTAACTATGGCTACACCTTC. The chain links TRBV29-1 to TRBJ1-2; D is ambiguous. V was shortened by 5 bases and J by 0 bases, with 7 bases between the two germline ends. Germline CDR1 and CDR2: SQVTM and ANQGSEA. The CDR3 consists of 12 residues.

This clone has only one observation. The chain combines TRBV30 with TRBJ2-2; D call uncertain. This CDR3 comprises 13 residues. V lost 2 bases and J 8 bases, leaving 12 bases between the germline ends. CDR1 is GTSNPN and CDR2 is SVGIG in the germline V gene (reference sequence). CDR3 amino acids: CAWSPRAPGELFF. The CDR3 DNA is TGTGCCTGGAGTCCCCGGGCCCCAGGGGAGCTGTTTTTT.

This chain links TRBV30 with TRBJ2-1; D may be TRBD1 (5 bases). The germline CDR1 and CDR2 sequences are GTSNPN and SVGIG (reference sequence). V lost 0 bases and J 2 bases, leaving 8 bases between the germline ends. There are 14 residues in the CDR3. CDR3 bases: TGTGCCTGGAGTGTTCAGGGTGCCTACAATGAGCAGTTCTTC. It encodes CAWSVQGAYNEQFF.